These 3 T cell receptor beta chains share one sample of origin, sequenced in a study of OX40 agonist ivuxolimab in advanced cancers. Using immunoSEQ multiplex PCR, the repertoire was profiled, and TCRdb retains in-frame clones only, with some absent. Among roughly 58,000 clones listed, roughly 93% were seen once. Sequenced here: CD4+ or CD8+ T cells sorted from blood, sampled in a trial of the OX40 agonist ivuxolimab. Receptors were obtained from an adult with an advanced solid tumor such as melanoma, head and neck, liver or kidney cancer.

The chain recombines TRBV27 with TRBJ1-5; no firm D call. This CDR3 spans 14 amino acids. CDR1 is MNHEY and CDR2 is SMNVEV in the germline V gene (reference sequence). V was clipped by 2 bases and J by 6 bases, with 11 bases between them. This CDR3 is CASSLQSGSQPQHF. The DNA for the CDR3 is TGTGCCAGCAGTTTACAAAGCGGGAGTCAGCCCCAGCATTTT.

The chain carries TRBV6-5 and TRBJ2-2; D not resolved. Deletions cut 0 bases from V and 6 bases from J, with 8 bases between. CDR1 is MNHEY and CDR2 is SVGAGI in the germline V gene. The CDR3 is 14 amino acids. The CDR3 is CASSYSIGSGELFF. Here the CDR3 DNA reads TGTGCCAGCAGTTACTCCATCGGCTCCGGGGAGCTGTTTTTT.

The V gene is TRBV4-1, the J gene TRBJ2-1; 8 bases are a match to TRBD2. Per germline, CDR1 MGHRA and CDR2 YSYEKL. The CDR3 is 18 amino acids. V lost 4 bases and J lost 3; bases outside the gene matches: 14. As DNA, the CDR3 is TGCGCCAGCAGCCTATCCCCACGCGGGACTAGATTCTACAATGAGCAGTTCTTC. It specifies CASSLSPRGTRFYNEQFF.